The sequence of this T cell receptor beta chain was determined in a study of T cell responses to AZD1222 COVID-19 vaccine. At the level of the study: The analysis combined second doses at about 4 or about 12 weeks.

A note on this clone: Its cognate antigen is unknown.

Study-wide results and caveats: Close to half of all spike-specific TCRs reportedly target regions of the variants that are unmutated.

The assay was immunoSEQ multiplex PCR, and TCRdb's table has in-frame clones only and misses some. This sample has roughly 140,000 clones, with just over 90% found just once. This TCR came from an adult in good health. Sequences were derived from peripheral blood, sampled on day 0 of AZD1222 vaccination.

The CDR3 DNA reads as TGTGCCAGTAGTTCGTTCCGGGACAGCAATCGCCTAGCCAAAAACATTCAGTACTTC. It is translated as CASSSFRDSNRLAKNIQYF. The chain links TRBV19 to TRBJ2-4, with TRBD1 matching over 7 bases. Unmatched junction bases numbered 16, after V lost 5 bases and J lost 0 bases. CDR1 is LNHDA, CDR2 SQIVND, per germline (reference sequence). The CDR3 is made up of 19 amino acids.